The source of this TCR beta chain is a study of T cell repertoires in cytomegalovirus infection. Regarding this clonotype: Its cognate antigen is unknown.

The CDR3 covers 15 residues. V lost 6 bases to trimming and J lost 0 bases, with 12 bases between them. TCRdb analysed the reads with MiXCR anew, one entry per CDR3 protein. The sample carries hundreds of thousands of distinct CDR3 sequences, 30% to 40% recorded once. This rearrangement joins TRBV12-3 or TRBV12-4 to TRBJ1-3, with D perhaps TRBD1 (5 bases). This sample comprised cultured CD8+ T cells from PBMCs, obtained from culture after CMV antigen stimulation. The sequence derives from a human donor in good health (CMV status not recorded). Some clones in this sample may be carry-over from other donors' samples. The CDR3 nucleotides read TGTGCCAGCAGGGGGGGGGGGAGCTCTGGAAACACCATATATTTT. This gives the protein CASRGGGSSGNTIYF.